This TCR beta chain came from a study of blood T cell repertoires in COVID-19. Across the whole study: PBMCs, B-cell-depleted T cells, or T cells provided the cDNA or gDNA that made up the material.

V lost 4 bases to trimming and J lost 12 bases; unmatched junction nucleotides: 15. CDR3 length: 15 amino acids. CDR1 is SGHRS and CDR2 is YFSETQ in the germline V gene. Original data processing: Using reference gene primer amplification, nucleated cell counts were estimated. TCRdb keeps only in-frame clones here, not all; method: immunoSEQ multiplex PCR. The DNA gave D and trimming, while V, J and clone size come from that table. Of 300,000 to 400,000 clones in the sample, about 87% were seen once. The TCR comes from a woman in her 50s with COVID-19, enrolled during active disease. The chain recombines TRBV5-1 with TRBJ2-5; TRBD1 aligns across 10 bases. The specimen was peripheral blood. CDR3 coding DNA: TGCGCCAGCAGCGGTCGGACAGGGGGAGCCGACATAAAGTACTTC. It codes for CASSGRTGGADIKYF.